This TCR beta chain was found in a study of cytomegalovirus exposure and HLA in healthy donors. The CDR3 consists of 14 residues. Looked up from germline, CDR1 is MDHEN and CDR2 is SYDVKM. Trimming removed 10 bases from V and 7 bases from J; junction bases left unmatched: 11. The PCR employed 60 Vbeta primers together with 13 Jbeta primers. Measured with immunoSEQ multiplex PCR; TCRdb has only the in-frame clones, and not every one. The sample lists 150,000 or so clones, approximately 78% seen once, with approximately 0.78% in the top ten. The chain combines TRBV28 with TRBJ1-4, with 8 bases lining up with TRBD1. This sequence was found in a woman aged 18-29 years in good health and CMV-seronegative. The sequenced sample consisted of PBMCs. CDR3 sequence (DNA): TGTGCCACCCAACAGGGGGGTCAACTTGAAAAACTGTTTTTT. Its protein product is CATQQGGQLEKLFF.